This T cell receptor beta chain was documented in a study of read filtering for tumor transcriptome and immune sequencing. Study-level results: RNA-seq captured clonotypes less deeply and reliably than IR-seq.

Germline CDR1 reads DFQATT; CDR2 reads SNEGSKA (reference sequence). The CDR3 has 15 residues. The ends were cut back, 6 bases at V and 7 bases at J, with 22 bases in the middle. This clonotype has ten or more counts. The antigen is unknown. Molecular barcoded adaptors covering alpha/delta and beta/gamma chains were used on approximately 400 ng RNA. TCRdb passed the reads through MiXCR, listing each CDR3 protein once. This table holds 20,000 to 25,000 distinct CDR3 sequences, roughly an eighth found once. This sequence originates from a donor at least 40 years old with multiple myeloma. The chain couples TRBV20-1 to TRBJ2-1; a weak D match, TRBD2 (5 bases). Input material: a population of CD138-negative cells sorted from bone marrow. The CDR3 bases are TGCAGTGCCTCTTGGAGCGGTCGGCGAATAAATGAGCAGTTCTTC. Protein sequence: CSASWSGRRINEQFF.